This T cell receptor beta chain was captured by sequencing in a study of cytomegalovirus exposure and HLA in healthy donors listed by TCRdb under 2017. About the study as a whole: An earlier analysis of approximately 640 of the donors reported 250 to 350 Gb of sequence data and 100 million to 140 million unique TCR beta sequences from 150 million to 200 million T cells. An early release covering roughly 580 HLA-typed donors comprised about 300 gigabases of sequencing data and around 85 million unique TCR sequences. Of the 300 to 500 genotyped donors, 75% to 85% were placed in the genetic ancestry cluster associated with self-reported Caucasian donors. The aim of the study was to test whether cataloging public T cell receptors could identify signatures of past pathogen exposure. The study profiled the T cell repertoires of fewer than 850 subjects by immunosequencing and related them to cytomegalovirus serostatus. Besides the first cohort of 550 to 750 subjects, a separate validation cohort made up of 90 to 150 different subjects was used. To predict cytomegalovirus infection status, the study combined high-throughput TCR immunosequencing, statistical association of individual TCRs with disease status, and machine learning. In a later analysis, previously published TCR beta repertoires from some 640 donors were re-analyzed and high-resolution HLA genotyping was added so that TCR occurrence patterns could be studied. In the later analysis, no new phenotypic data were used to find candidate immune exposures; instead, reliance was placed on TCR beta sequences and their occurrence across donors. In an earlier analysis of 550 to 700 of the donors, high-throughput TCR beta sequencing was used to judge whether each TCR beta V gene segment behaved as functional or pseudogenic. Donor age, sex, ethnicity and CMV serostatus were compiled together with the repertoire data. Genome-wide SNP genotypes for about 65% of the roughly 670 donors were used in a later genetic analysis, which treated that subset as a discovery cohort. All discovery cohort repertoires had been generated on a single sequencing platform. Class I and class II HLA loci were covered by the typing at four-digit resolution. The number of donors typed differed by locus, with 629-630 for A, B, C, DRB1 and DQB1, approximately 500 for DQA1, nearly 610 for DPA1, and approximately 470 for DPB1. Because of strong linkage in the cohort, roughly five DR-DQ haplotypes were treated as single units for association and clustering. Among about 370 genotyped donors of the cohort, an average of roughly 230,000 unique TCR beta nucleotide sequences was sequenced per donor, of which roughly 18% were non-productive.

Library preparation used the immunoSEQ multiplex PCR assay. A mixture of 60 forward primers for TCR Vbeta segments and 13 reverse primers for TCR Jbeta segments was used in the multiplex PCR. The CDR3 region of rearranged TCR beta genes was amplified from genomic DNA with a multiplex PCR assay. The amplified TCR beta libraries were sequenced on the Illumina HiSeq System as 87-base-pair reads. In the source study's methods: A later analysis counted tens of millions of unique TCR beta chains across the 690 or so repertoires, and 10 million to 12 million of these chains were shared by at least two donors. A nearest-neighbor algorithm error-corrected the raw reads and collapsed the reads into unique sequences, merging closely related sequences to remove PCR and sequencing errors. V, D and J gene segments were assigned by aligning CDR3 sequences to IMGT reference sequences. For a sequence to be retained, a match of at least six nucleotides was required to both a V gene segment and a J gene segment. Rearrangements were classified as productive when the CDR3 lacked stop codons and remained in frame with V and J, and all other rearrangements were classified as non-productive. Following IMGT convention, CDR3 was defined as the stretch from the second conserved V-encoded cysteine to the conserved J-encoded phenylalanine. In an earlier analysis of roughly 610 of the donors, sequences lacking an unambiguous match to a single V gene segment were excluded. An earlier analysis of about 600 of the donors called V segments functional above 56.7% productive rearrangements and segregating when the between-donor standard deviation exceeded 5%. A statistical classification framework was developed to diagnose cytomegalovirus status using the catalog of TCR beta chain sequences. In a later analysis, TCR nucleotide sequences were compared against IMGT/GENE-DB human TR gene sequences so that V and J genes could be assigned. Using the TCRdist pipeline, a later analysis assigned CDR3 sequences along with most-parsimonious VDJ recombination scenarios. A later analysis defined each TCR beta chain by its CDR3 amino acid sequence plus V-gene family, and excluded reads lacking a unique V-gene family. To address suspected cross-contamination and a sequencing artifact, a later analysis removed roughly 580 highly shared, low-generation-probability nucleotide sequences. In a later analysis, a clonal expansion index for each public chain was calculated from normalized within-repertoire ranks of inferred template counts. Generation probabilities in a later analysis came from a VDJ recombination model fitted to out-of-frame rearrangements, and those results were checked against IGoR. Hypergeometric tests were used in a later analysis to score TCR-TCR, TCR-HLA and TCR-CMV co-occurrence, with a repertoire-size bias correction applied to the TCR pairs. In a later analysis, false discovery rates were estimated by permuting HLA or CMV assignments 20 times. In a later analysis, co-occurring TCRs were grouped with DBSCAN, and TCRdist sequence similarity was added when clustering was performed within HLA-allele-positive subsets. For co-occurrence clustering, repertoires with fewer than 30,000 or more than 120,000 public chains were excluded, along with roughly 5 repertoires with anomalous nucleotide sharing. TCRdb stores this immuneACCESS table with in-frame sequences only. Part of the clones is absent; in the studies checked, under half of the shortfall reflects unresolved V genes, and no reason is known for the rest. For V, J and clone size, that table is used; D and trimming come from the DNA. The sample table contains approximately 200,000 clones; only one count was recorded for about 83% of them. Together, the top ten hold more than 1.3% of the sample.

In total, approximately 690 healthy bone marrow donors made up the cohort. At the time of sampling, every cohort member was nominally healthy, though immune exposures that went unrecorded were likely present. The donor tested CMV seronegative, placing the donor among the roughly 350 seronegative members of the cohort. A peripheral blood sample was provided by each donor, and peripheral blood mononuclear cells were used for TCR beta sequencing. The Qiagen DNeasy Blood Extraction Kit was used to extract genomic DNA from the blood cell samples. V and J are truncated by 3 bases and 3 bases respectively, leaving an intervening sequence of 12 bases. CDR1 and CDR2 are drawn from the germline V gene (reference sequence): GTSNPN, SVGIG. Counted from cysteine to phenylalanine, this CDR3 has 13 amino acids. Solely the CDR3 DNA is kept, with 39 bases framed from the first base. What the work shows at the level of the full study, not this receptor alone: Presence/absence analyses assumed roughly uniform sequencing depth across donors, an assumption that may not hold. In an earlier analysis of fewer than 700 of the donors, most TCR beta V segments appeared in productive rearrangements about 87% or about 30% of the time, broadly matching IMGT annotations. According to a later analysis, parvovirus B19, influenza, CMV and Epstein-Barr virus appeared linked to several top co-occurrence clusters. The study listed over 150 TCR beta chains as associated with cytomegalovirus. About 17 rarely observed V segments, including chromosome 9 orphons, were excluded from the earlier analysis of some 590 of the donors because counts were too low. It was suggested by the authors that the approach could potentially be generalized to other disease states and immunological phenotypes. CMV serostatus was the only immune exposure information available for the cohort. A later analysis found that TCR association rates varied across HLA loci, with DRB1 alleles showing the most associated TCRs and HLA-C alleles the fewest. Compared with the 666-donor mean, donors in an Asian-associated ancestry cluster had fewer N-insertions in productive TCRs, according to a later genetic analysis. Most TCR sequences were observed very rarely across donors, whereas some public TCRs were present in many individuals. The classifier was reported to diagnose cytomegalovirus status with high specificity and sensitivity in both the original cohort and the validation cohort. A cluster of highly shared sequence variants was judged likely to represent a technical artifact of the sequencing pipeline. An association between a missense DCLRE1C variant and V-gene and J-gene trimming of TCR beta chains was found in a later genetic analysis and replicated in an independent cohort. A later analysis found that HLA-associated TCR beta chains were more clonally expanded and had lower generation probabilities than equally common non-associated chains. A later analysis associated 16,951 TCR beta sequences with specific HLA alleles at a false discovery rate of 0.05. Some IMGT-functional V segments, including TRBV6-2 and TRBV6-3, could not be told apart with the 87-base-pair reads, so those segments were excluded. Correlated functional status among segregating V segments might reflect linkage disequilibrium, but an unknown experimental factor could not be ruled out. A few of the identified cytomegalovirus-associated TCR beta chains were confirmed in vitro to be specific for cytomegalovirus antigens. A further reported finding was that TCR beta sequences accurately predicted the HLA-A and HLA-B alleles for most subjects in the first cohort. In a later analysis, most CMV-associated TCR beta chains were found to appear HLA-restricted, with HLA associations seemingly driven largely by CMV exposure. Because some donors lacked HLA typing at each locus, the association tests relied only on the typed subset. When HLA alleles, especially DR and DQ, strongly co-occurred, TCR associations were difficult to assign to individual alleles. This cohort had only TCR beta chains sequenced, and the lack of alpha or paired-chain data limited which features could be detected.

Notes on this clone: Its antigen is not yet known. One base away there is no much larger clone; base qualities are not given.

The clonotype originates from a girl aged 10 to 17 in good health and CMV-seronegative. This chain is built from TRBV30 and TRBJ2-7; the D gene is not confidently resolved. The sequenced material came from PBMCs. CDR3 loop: CAWSGLPGYEQYF. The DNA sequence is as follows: TGTGCCTGGAGCGGTCTCCCGGGCTACGAGCAGTACTTC.